The T cell receptor (beta chain) under discussion was sequenced for a study of cytomegalovirus exposure and HLA in healthy donors. Donors in the study were healthy people who gave bone marrow. Primers included in the PCR were 60 Vbeta and 13 Jbeta primers. The assay was immunoSEQ multiplex PCR, and TCRdb's table has in-frame clones only and misses some. The sample's table shows some 89,000 clones. The ends were cut back, 5 bases at V and 0 bases at J, with 13 bases in the middle. The CDR3 has 15 residues. CDR1 is PRHDT and CDR2 is FYEKMQ in the germline V gene (reference sequence). The chain couples TRBV13 to TRBJ1-2; D gene unclear. Input material: PBMCs. The receptor's source is a woman aged 25 to 45 in good health and CMV-seronegative. CDR3 in DNA: TGTGCCAGCAGCCCACTCTTAACAGCTAACTATGGCTACACCTTC. It specifies CASSPLLTANYGYTF. The full variable domain, with the rest looked up from reference TRBV13 and TRBJ1-2, is AAGVIQSPRHLIKEKRETATLKCYPIPRHDTVYWYQQGPGQDPQFLISFYEKMQSDKGSIPDRFSAQQFSDYHSELNMSSLELGDSALYFCASSPLLTANYGYTFGSGTRLTVV.